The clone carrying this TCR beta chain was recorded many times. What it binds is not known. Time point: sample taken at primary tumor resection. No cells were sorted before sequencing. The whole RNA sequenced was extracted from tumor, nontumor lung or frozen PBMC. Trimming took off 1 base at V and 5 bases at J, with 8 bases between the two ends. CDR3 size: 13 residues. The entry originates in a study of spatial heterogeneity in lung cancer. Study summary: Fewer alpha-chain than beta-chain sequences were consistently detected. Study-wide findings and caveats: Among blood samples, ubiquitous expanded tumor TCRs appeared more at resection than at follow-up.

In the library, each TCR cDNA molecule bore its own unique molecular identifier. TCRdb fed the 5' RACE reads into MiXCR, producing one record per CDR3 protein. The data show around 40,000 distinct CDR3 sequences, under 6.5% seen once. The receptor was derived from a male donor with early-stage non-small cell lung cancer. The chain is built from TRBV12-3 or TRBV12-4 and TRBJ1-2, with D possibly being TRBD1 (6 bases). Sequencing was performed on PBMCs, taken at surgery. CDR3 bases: TGTGCCAGCAGTTTAGGGGGGCTGTATGGCTACACCTTC. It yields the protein CASSLGGLYGYTF.